This T cell receptor (beta chain) was obtained from a study of molecular identifiers for immune sequencing clone quantification. Study results and caveats: A single cell's spiked Jurkat TCR RNA was reportedly detectable among roughly 920,000 naive cells.

Germline V gene data show CDR1 as MNHEY and CDR2 as SMNVEV (reference sequence). The CDR3 is 14 amino acids. Trimming shortened V by 8 bases and J by 2 bases, and 15 bases separated the two germline ends. TCRdb called the PCR reads again in MiXCR, with one record for every CDR3 protein. Of approximately 590,000 distinct CDR3 sequences listed, around 25% are singletons. This clonotype has a count of ten or more. No antigen is known for it. J is TRBJ1-1 and V is TRBV27; D possibly corresponds to TRBD1 (5 bases). Sequenced input: naive CD8+ T cells from blood, with Jurkat cell RNA spiked in. Described subset: FACS-sorted CD8+CD4-CCR7+CD45RA+ naive T cells. The receptor comes from a human donor in good health. Some libraries in this study had Jurkat cell RNA spiked in. CDR3 loop: CASRKGTGNTEAFF. The CDR3 DNA sequence: TGTGCCAGCCGGAAAGGAACAGGCAACACTGAAGCTTTCTTT.